A selection of T cell receptor beta chains follows, all from one sample in a study of CD8 T cells in Susac syndrome. TCRdb processed the immunoSEQ multiplex PCR reads anew with MiXCR; each CDR3 protein has one entry. The table has 120,000 or so distinct CDR3 sequences, around 94% seen once. Sequenced input: CD4+ T cells from PBMCs. The receptors originated from a human donor in good health. Each CDR3 is given without its conserved first and last residue.

TRBJ2-1,TRBV19,ASSGVGYNEQF
TRBJ2-5,TRBV2,ASSEGLAGAGETQY
TRBJ1-6,TRBV3-1,ASGEGDSPLH
TRBJ1-2,TRBV28,ASSPAGSGYT
TRBJ1-1,TRBV2,ASSTPDRVAF
TRBJ2-1,TRBV4-1,ASSQDGRGLYNEQF
TRBJ1-1,TRBV5-6,ASRPGTANTEAF
TRBJ2-1,TRBV28,ASSQPGLAKNEQF
TRBJ1-6,TRBV7-9,ASSLASYNSPLH
TRBJ2-3,TRBV6-5,ATAGLAGGDTQY
TRBJ1-1,TRBV19,ASILRAGGEAF
TRBJ2-2,TRBV6-5,ASSYVATSGSVTGELF
TRBJ1-6,TRBV6-5,ASSYSRGQYNSPLH
TRBJ1-2,TRBV3-1,ASSQGWVYGYT
TRBJ2-2,TRBV5-1,ASSPGTAPTGELF
TRBJ2-2,TRBV6-5,ASSYMGLANTGELF
TRBJ1-2,TRBV6-5,ASNPGGGYGYT
TRBJ2-7,TRBV6-2/TRBV6-3,ASSYSGQSSYEQY
TRBJ2-3,TRBV2,ASTGLAGPDTQY
TRBJ2-7,TRBV28,ASSLTGAQGEQY
TRBJ2-7,TRBV15,ATSNGQEAYEQY
TRBJ1-4,TRBV20-1,SAFTGLNEKLF
TRBJ2-7,TRBV3-1,ASSQNLGKGSYEQY
TRBJ2-1,TRBV20-1,SARALGVPSSYNEQF
TRBJ2-7,TRBV27,ASSLGQDTIGYEQY
TRBJ2-5,TRBV20-1,SARAGPQETQY
TRBJ2-1,TRBV6-1,ASTAGLAGGAYNEQF
TRBJ2-7,TRBV5-1,ASSFSAGVSEQY
TRBJ1-1,TRBV2,ASSRDVNTEAF
TRBJ2-3,TRBV7-9,ASIETGDTDTQY
TRBJ2-7,TRBV20-1,SASLGGAGEY
TRBJ1-6,TRBV27,ASSLTTDSPLH
TRBJ2-4,TRBV28,ATRDGDLAKNIQY
TRBJ2-2,TRBV3-1,ASSPSIGQPGELF
TRBJ2-5,TRBV10-3,AISGPGTSGKETQY